Below, 29 T cell receptor beta chains from the same sample are listed, as sequenced in a study of T-cell reconstitution after alpha-beta-depleted transplantation in children. Unique molecular identifiers featured in how the TCRbeta library was prepared. TCRdb itself ran the PCR reads through MiXCR, one entry per CDR3 protein. The repertoire holds just over 950,000 distinct CDR3 sequences, with under 30% as singletons. The source material was PBMCs, mostly from graft donor cells, sampled 360 days after TCRalphabeta/CD19-depleted stem cell transplant. These receptors were taken from a boy in the first two years of life who had a stem cell transplant for SCID, so the T cells may come from the graft donor.

The chain employs TRBV3-1 and TRBJ1-1; D is perhaps TRBD1 (5 bases). Trimming shortened V by 5 bases and J by 1 base, and 11 bases separated the two germline ends. CDR1 LGHDT and CDR2 YNNKEL come from the germline V gene (reference sequence). This CDR3 has 14 amino acids. Here the CDR3 DNA reads TGTGCCAGCAGCGTCGCGGGGACGAACACTGAAGCTTTCTTT. Encoded protein: CASSVAGTNTEAFF.

The chain combines TRBV5-1 with TRBJ1-1; D call uncertain. Trimming took 7 bases from V and 3 from J, leaving 19 bases between them. The V gene's germline CDR1 is SGHRS and CDR2 YFSETQ. This CDR3 is 15 amino acids long. CDR3 bases: TGCGCCAGCGCTCAAAACGGGGTCGGGCACACTGAAGCTTTCTTT. This encodes CASAQNGVGHTEAFF.

The gene calls are TRBV7-2 and TRBJ1-1; no firm D call. Germline assignment: CDR1 SGHTA and CDR2 FQGNSA. V was trimmed by 2 bases and J by 11 bases, leaving 6 bases between them. The CDR3 is 10 residues long. The CDR3 DNA is TGTGCCAGCAGCTTAACCGGGGCTTTCTTT. Its translation is CASSLTGAFF.

The rearrangement joins TRBV6-1 to TRBJ2-3; 9 bases fit TRBD2. The V gene's germline CDR1 is MNHNS and CDR2 SASEGT. Trimming at V came to 4 bases and at J to 5 bases, leaving 16 bases not matched to a gene. The CDR3 covers 18 residues. CDR3 region: CASSVVLAGTYGIDTQYF. For the CDR3, the DNA is TGTGCCAGCAGTGTAGTGCTAGCGGGGACCTACGGCATAGATACGCAGTATTTT.

This clonotype was seen only a few times. The V and J genes are TRBV20-1 and TRBJ2-5; TRBD2 might be the D (6 bases). Germline V gene lookup returns CDR1 DFQATT and CDR2 SNEGSKA (reference sequence). Trimming shortened V by 3 bases and J by 3 bases, and 17 bases separated the two germline ends. CDR3 length equals 15 residues. The chain's CDR3 is CSASAPTRTEETQYF. The CDR3, as DNA: TGCAGTGCTAGTGCCCCGACTAGAACGGAAGAGACCCAGTACTTC.

Only one count was recorded for this clonotype. J is TRBJ2-5 and V is TRBV5-1, with 8 bases fitting TRBD2. V trimming: 0 bases; J trimming: 0 bases; junction bases outside the gene matches: 4. This CDR3 has 16 residues. Germline values: CDR1 SGHRS, CDR2 YFSETQ. The DNA for the CDR3 is TGCGCCAGCAGCTTGGTTAGCGGGGCGTACCAAGAGACCCAGTACTTC. Translating it yields CASSLVSGAYQETQYF.

The rearrangement uses TRBV29-1 and TRBJ1-2; no clear D gene. V was pared by 3 bases and J by 1 base, with 15 bases between. CDR3 size: 15 residues. CDR1 is SQVTM and CDR2 is ANQGSEA in the germline V gene. CDR3 protein: CSVDVPTDFNYGYTF. The DNA of the CDR3 is TGCAGCGTTGACGTACCGACGGATTTTAACTATGGCTACACCTTC.

The table lists this clonotype with many counts. The chain links TRBV12-3 or TRBV12-4 to TRBJ2-5; 9 bases fit TRBD1. The V and J ends lost 6 bases and 1 base, in that order; junction bases with no gene match: 3. This CDR3 contains 14 residues. The CDR3 nucleotides read TGTGCCAGCAGCTCGACAGGGGGCCAAGAGACCCAGTACTTC. Protein: CASSSTGGQETQYF.

The CDR3 loop reads CASSVYGGLAGNNTRSYEQYF. Written as DNA, the CDR3 is TGTGCCAGCAGTGTATACGGGGGACTAGCGGGGAACAATACGAGAAGCTACGAGCAGTACTTC. The chain carries TRBV6-1 and TRBJ2-7, with TRBD2 matching 13 bases. The CDR3 is made up of 21 amino acids. The germline gives CDR1 MNHNS, CDR2 SASEGT. After removal of 4 bases from V and 3 bases from J, the junction contained 21 bases not matched to a gene.

In DNA form, the CDR3 reads TGTGCCAGCAGTGACAGGGGTCAGTACAATGAGCAGTTCTTC. It translates to CASSDRGQYNEQFF. V and J are TRBV12-3 or TRBV12-4 and TRBJ2-1, with 8 bases matching TRBD1. Trimming took 5 bases from V and 4 from J; bases not matched to a gene: 4. The CDR3 has 14 residues.

The rearrangement links TRBV5-1 to TRBJ1-1; possible D gene TRBD1, 5 bases. In germline, CDR1 is SGHRS, CDR2 YFSETQ. CDR3 length: 14 residues. V was shortened by 4 bases and J by 5 bases, with 15 bases between the two germline ends. CDR3 in amino acids: CASSLGLGETEAFF. DNA for the CDR3: TGCGCCAGCAGCCTCGGGTTGGGGGAAACTGAAGCTTTCTTT.

In its sample, this clonotype was seen once. This chain uses TRBV5-1 with TRBJ2-2, with D perhaps given as TRBD1 or TRBD2 (5 bases each). The V end lost 7 bases, the J end lost 5 bases, and 12 bases lay between the germline ends. Germline V gene lookup returns CDR1 SGHRS and CDR2 YFSETQ. This CDR3 region has 13 residues. The CDR3 spells CASGEGWTGELFF. CDR3 coding DNA: TGCGCCAGCGGAGAGGGGTGGACCGGGGAGCTGTTTTTT. Looking up the rest from reference TRBV5-1 and TRBJ2-2 gives the full variable domain: KAGVTQTPRYLIKTRGQQVTLSCSPISGHRSVSWYQQTPGQGLQFLFEYFSETQRNKGNFPGRFSGRQFSNSRSEMNVSTLELGDSALYLCASGEGWTGELFFGEGSRLTVL.

The chain links TRBV20-1 to TRBJ2-2; 7 bases are a match to TRBD2. The CDR3 covers 17 residues. Germline V gene sequence: CDR1 DFQATT, CDR2 SNEGSKA (reference sequence). V lost 0 bases, J lost 2 bases, and 9 bases stayed unmatched. As DNA, the CDR3 is TGCAGTGCTAGAGACCTGGGAGCTAGCGGTAACACCGGGGAGCTGTTTTTT. Protein product: CSARDLGASGNTGELFF.

This clonotype was seen repeatedly, ten times or more. This sequence joins TRBV7-9 and TRBJ2-5; unclear D gene. The CDR3 has 13 residues. The V and J ends lost 5 bases and 2 bases respectively, with 9 bases between them. The germline V gene has CDR1 SEHNR and CDR2 FQNEAQ (reference sequence). CDR3 in DNA: TGTGCCAGCAGCCCCACAAATCAAGAGACCCAGTACTTC. Translated, it gives CASSPTNQETQYF.

A note on this clonotype: A read error may explain this, as a much larger clone is one base away. The chain couples TRBV12-3 or TRBV12-4 to TRBJ2-3; a weak D match, TRBD1 (6 bases). This CDR3 comprises 15 residues. Trimming removed 6 bases at V and 2 bases at J, with 15 bases between. The CDR3 sequence: CASSPGTTITDTQYF. CDR3 nucleotides: TGTGCCAGCAGCCCCGGGACAACTATCACAGATACGCAGTATTTT.

There are many counts of this clonotype. The genes are TRBV7-9 and TRBJ1-1, with a possible D match to TRBD1 (5 bases). This CDR3 contains 15 residues. Per the germline V gene, CDR1 is SEHNR and CDR2 is FQNEAQ (reference sequence). V was cut by 6 bases and J by 11 bases, with 25 bases left in between. CDR3 sequence reads: CASSLGWGRGENAFF. CDR3 coding DNA: TGTGCCAGCAGTTTGGGATGGGGAAGGGGCGAAAACGCTTTCTTT.

The chain joins TRBV20-1 to TRBJ2-2; 11 nucleotides agree with TRBD2. CDR1 is DFQATT, CDR2 SNEGSKA, per germline (reference sequence). The V segment lost 5 bases and the J segment 4 bases; nucleotides outside the gene matches: 6. This CDR3 has 15 residues. CDR3 sequence reads: CSAWLAGGPTGELFF. CDR3 coding DNA: TGCAGTGCTTGGCTAGCGGGGGGACCCACCGGGGAGCTGTTTTTT.

The chain carries TRBV27 and TRBJ2-1; 7 nucleotides align to TRBD2. The length of the CDR3 is 13 residues. Germline V gene sequence: CDR1 MNHEY, CDR2 SMNVEV (reference sequence). In DNA, the CDR3 is TGTGGGACCTTTTATCGGGACTATAATGAGCAGTTCTTC. It is translated as CGTFYRDYNEQFF.

This clonotype appeared a few times. V usage is TRBV4-3 and J usage is TRBJ2-1, with TRBD2 identical over 8 bases. The CDR3 length is 17 residues. The V segment lost 2 bases and the J segment 0 bases; nucleotides outside the gene matches: 6. The germline V gene has CDR1 LGHNA and CDR2 YSLEER. The CDR3 loop reads CASSQWSSGSSYNEQFF. The DNA of the CDR3 is TGCGCCAGCAGCCAATGGTCGAGCGGGAGCTCCTACAATGAGCAGTTCTTC.

V and J are TRBV4-1 and TRBJ1-6; 11 nucleotides line up with TRBD1. Germline V lookup: CDR1 MGHRA, CDR2 YSYEKL. The CDR3 has 16 amino acids. With 3 bases clipped from V and 7 bases from J, the junction kept 5 bases outside the gene matches. The DNA for the CDR3 is TGCGCCAGCAGCCAGCCGGGACAGGGGGTCAATTCACCCCTCCACTTT. Protein sequence: CASSQPGQGVNSPLHF.

The J gene is TRBJ1-1, the V gene TRBV7-3; no clear D. CDR1 is SGHTA, CDR2 FQGTGA, per germline. The ends were cut back, 6 bases at V and 4 bases at J, with 18 bases in the middle. The CDR3 length is 15 residues. This CDR3 reads CASSPQTWMGTEAFF. The CDR3 DNA sequence: TGTGCCAGCAGTCCCCAGACCTGGATGGGCACTGAAGCTTTCTTT.

The chain couples TRBV28 to TRBJ2-3; TRBD1 matches at 7 bases. The germline V gene has CDR1 MDHEN and CDR2 SYDVKM. CDR3 size: 15 residues. Trimming took 5 bases from V and 6 from J; bases not matched to a gene: 11. CDR3 nucleotide sequence: TGTGCCAGCAGTCCCCGGGACAGCGCACCGGATACGCAGTATTTT. It is translated as CASSPRDSAPDTQYF.

This chain joins TRBV7-2 and TRBJ2-2; 7 bases fit TRBD1. This CDR3 region has 16 residues. Germline V gives CDR1 SGHTA, CDR2 FQGNSA. The J segment lost 2 bases and the V segment lost 4 bases, leaving 7 bases of the junction unmatched. The CDR3 reads CASSSSGTVNTGELFF. DNA of the CDR3: TGTGCCAGCAGCTCCTCCGGGACAGTAAACACCGGGGAGCTGTTTTTT.

The chain employs TRBV4-3 and TRBJ2-5; the D is unclear. Per the germline V gene, CDR1 is LGHNA and CDR2 is YSLEER. The CDR3 runs to 16 residues. The V and J ends lost 4 bases and 5 bases respectively, with 20 bases between them. DNA of the CDR3: TGCGCCAGCAGCCGGAAGAGGTATCCCTTTGGGGAGACCCAGTACTTC. This encodes CASSRKRYPFGETQYF.

This sequence joins TRBV12-3 or TRBV12-4 and TRBJ2-3; D possibly uses TRBD1 or TRBD2 (6 bases each). This CDR3 has 16 residues. V lost 5 bases and J 4 bases, leaving 19 bases between the germline ends. CDR3 nucleotides: TGTGCCAGCAGTCTGCCGGGGGCGGGTGGGGCAGATACGCAGTATTTT. Translation: CASSLPGAGGADTQYF.

The rearrangement joins TRBV5-1 to TRBJ2-2, with 7 bases matching TRBD1. Germline-derived CDR1 and CDR2 are SGHRS and YFSETQ. This CDR3 contains 14 residues. Losses at the gene ends were 4 bases for V and 8 bases for J; bases not matched to a gene: 8. The CDR3 region has the DNA TGCGCCAGCAGCGGGACAGCAGGTGTTGGGGAGCTGTTTTTT. Protein: CASSGTAGVGELFF.

The rearrangement links TRBV9 to TRBJ2-1, with 10 bases identical to TRBD2. The V and J ends lost 1 base and 4 bases, in that order; junction bases with no gene match: 8. CDR3 length: 17 residues. Germline V gene data show CDR1 as SGDLS and CDR2 as YYNGEE. Here the CDR3 DNA reads TGTGCCAGCAGCGTATCCCTCGGGACTAGCGTTTACAATGAGCAGTTCTTC. Its protein is CASSVSLGTSVYNEQFF.

To note about this clonotype: At one boundary the junction diverges from the germline segment, which might be a read error. The chain links TRBV5-1 to TRBJ2-2; D perhaps matches TRBD2 (6 bases). This CDR3 is built from 17 residues. Germline-derived CDR1 and CDR2 are SGHRS and YFSETQ. The DNA for the CDR3 is TGCGCCAGCAGCTTGGCGCCACCGGGACTCCCTGGCGGGGCGCTGTTTTTT. This encodes CASSLAPPGLPGGALFF.

This clonotype came up once. V gene TRBV27 combines with J gene TRBJ2-5, with D perhaps assigned TRBD1 or TRBD2 (5 bases each). CDR1 MNHEY and CDR2 SMNVEV come from the germline V gene (reference sequence). V lost 6 bases, J lost 4 bases, and 21 bases lay in between. This CDR3 spans 16 amino acids. CDR3 loop: CASSPTGTSRGETQYF. CDR3 DNA: TGTGCCAGCAGCCCAACCGGGACCTCAAGGGGAGAGACCCAGTACTTC.